This is a list of T cell receptor beta chains from one sample in a study of identical twins. TCRdb used MiXCR to reprocess the 5' RACE reads, holding one entry per CDR3 protein. The table has some 440,000 distinct CDR3 sequences, about 24% seen once. The data were also submitted as part of a second study, on T cells expressing NK-cell markers.

Material: CD4+ T cells sorted from blood. The receptors stem from a woman younger than 35 in good health. Each CDR3 is given with its conserved first and last residue. The D gene is left open where the match is weak. Expanded clones are given a class, and other clones once, few, many or no size at all.

D,size,V,J,DNA,CDR3
-,many,TRBV6-5,TRBJ1-1,TGTGCCAGCAGTTCTTACAGGGTAGCTTTCTTT,CASSSYRVAFF
-,-,TRBV20-1,TRBJ2-1,TGCAGTGCTAGTCTGGGTTCATCCTACAATGAGCAGTTCTTC,CSASLGSSYNEQFF
-,many,TRBV7-9,TRBJ1-1,TGTGCCAGCAGCTTATACGGTGAGAACACTGAAGCTTTCTTT,CASSLYGENTEAFF
TRBD1,-,TRBV7-9,TRBJ1-5,TGTGCCAGCAGCTTAGGGGACAGCCCCAATCAGCCCCAGCATTTT,CASSLGDSPNQPQHF
-,-,TRBV20-1,TRBJ2-1,TGCACCCTCGGTAGGGTGCCCTACAATGAGCAGTTCTTC,CTLGRVPYNEQFF
-,many,TRBV5-1,TRBJ2-1,TGCGCCAGCAGCTTATGGGATGAGCAGTTCTTC,CASSLWDEQFF
-,-,TRBV6-6,TRBJ1-1,TGTGCCAGCAGTTACGCTAACGAAGCTTTCTTT,CASSYANEAFF
TRBD1,few,TRBV10-3,TRBJ2-1,TGTGCCATCAGTGAGGTTCTCGGCAGGGGGAAAAACAATGAGCAGTTCTTC,CAISEVLGRGKNNEQFF
-,-,TRBV3-1,TRBJ2-3,TGTGCCAGCAGGCCCTGGGAGTCGAGCACAGATACGCAGTATTTT,CASRPWESSTDTQYF
-,-,TRBV5-1,TRBJ2-3,TGCGCCAGCAGCTTCCGGACACACACAGATACGCAGTATTTT,CASSFRTHTDTQYF
TRBD2,-,TRBV5-1,TRBJ2-1,TGCGCCAGCAGCTTTGGGGGGGGACTAGCGTTAGTGAATGAGCAGTTCTTC,CASSFGGGLALVNEQFF
TRBD1,-,TRBV5-1,TRBJ2-3,TGCGCCAGCAGCTCATTACAGGGGTTCTCAGATACGCAGTATTTT,CASSSLQGFSDTQYF
-,few,TRBV15,TRBJ2-1,TGTGCCACCAGCAGAGATCGTGGAGGGGGATACAATGAGCAGTTCTTC,CATSRDRGGGYNEQFF
-,many,TRBV24-1,TRBJ2-1,TGTGCCACCAGCTTCGACCCGACGATGTCCTACAATGAGCAGTTCTTC,CATSFDPTMSYNEQFF
-,-,TRBV29-1,TRBJ2-1,TGCAGCGCTCTGAAGGGTCCAGCCTACAATGAGCAGTTCTTC,CSALKGPAYNEQFF
TRBD1,-,TRBV5-6,TRBJ2-2,TGTGCCAGCAGCTTGCTCGGGACAGGGCGTCGGGAGCTGTTTTTT,CASSLLGTGRRELFF
-,-,TRBV7-7,TRBJ2-5,TGTGCCAGCAGCTTAGTAGTACAAGAGACCCAGTACTTC,CASSLVVQETQYF
-,-,TRBV12-3/TRBV12-4,TRBJ2-7,TGTGCCAGCAAACTCTCGACCGGCACCTACGAGCAGTACTTC,CASKLSTGTYEQYF
TRBD2,-,TRBV5-1,TRBJ2-1,TGCGCCAGCAGCCCAGTCCTAAGCGGGAGCTCCTACAATGAGCAGTTCTTC,CASSPVLSGSSYNEQFF
-,-,TRBV7-9,TRBJ1-1,TGTGCCAGCAGCTTAGCGGGAGGGGATCAAACTGAAGCTTTCTTT,CASSLAGGDQTEAFF
-,-,TRBV11-3,TRBJ2-7,TGTGCCAGCAGCGGCTTCGGGGAGCAGTACTTC,CASSGFGEQYF
-,few,TRBV12-3/TRBV12-4,TRBJ1-6,TGTGCCAGCAGTTTTAGAAATAATTCACCCCTCCACTTT,CASSFRNNSPLHF
TRBD2,many,TRBV10-2,TRBJ2-1,TGCGCCAGCAGTGAGTGGCAGGGAGTAGCGGGAGCCCCTGAGCAGTTCTTC,CASSEWQGVAGAPEQFF
-,-,TRBV3-1,TRBJ2-1,TGTGCCAGCAGCCATCCACAGATATGGCACAATGAGCAGTTCTTC,CASSHPQIWHNEQFF
-,-,TRBV7-8,TRBJ2-5,TGTGCCAGCAGCCGCCCCCCAGGGGCAATTGAGACCCAGTACTTC,CASSRPPGAIETQYF
TRBD2,-,TRBV9,TRBJ2-1,TGTGCCAGCAGCGCGACTAGCGGGGGAAACAATGAGCAGTTCTTC,CASSATSGGNNEQFF
TRBD2,-,TRBV11-2,TRBJ2-3,TGTGCCAGCACCCTTACACCGGGACTAGCGGGGCCCTCGGATACGCAGTATTTT,CASTLTPGLAGPSDTQYF
TRBD2,-,TRBV12-3/TRBV12-4,TRBJ2-7,TGTGCCAGCAGTTTGAGCGGGGTCTACGAGCAGTACTTC,CASSLSGVYEQYF
-,once,TRBV5-1,TRBJ2-2,TGCGCCAGCAGATCTCAGACTAACACCGGGGAGCTGTTTTTT,CASRSQTNTGELFF
-,-,TRBV20-1,TRBJ2-1,TGCAGTGCTAGAGTTCAAGGCGAGCAGTTCTTC,CSARVQGEQFF
-,-,TRBV7-2,TRBJ2-2,TGTGCCAGCAGGGGTTGGATCACCGGGGAGCTGTTTTTT,CASRGWITGELFF
-,-,TRBV7-9,TRBJ2-7,TGTGCCAGCAGCCTTGACAGTTTCTCCTACGAGCAGTACTTC,CASSLDSFSYEQYF
TRBD1,-,TRBV20-1,TRBJ1-1,TGCAGGTTCAGACAGGGAACTGAAGCTTTCTTT,CRFRQGTEAFF
-,-,TRBV6-2/TRBV6-3,TRBJ1-2,TGTGCCAGCAGTTCGACCCGAGGCGGGCGTTATGGCTACACCTTC,CASSSTRGGRYGYTF
TRBD1,few,TRBV7-3,TRBJ1-1,TGTGCCAGCAGCTTAAAACCACAGGGGGTAACTGAAGCTTTCTTT,CASSLKPQGVTEAFF
TRBD2,few,TRBV20-1,TRBJ2-3,TGCAGTGCTAGCTGGGCGGGGGGGCCCAGTAGCACAGATACGCAGTATTTT,CSASWAGGPSSTDTQYF
TRBD2,few,TRBV5-1,TRBJ2-3,TGCGCCAGCCGGCTAGCGGGGTACAGCACAGATACGCAGTATTTT,CASRLAGYSTDTQYF
-,-,TRBV3-1,TRBJ2-3,TGTGCCAGCAACTTTCCACGGACGGATGCAGATACGCAGTATTTT,CASNFPRTDADTQYF
TRBD1,-,TRBV5-6,TRBJ2-7,TGTGCCAGCAGCTTTTTACAACAGGGGACCGAGCAGTACTTC,CASSFLQQGTEQYF
-,-,TRBV5-1,TRBJ2-6,TGCGCCAGCAGCGAGGGGACTGGGGCCAACGTCCTGACTTTC,CASSEGTGANVLTF
-,once,TRBV7-9,TRBJ1-2,TGTGCCAGCCAGGCAGGCCAAGGCTACACCTTC,CASQAGQGYTF
-,-,TRBV10-1,TRBJ2-1,TGCGCCAGCAGTGGTGACAGGTACAATGAGCAGTTCTTC,CASSGDRYNEQFF
TRBD2,-,TRBV5-5,TRBJ2-1,TGTGCCAGCAGCTTCGGGACTAGCGGGAGCCGGCGCTACAATGAGCAGTTCTTC,CASSFGTSGSRRYNEQFF
TRBD1,-,TRBV11-1,TRBJ2-7,TGTGCCAGCAGCGAGGCAGGGGGATACGAGCAGTACTTC,CASSEAGGYEQYF
-,-,TRBV2,TRBJ2-3,TGTGCCAGCACCCTCGGCCCTTCGCAGTATTTT,CASTLGPSQYF
-,once,TRBV6-1,TRBJ2-3,TGTGCCAGCAGCCGAACGATAGCGTCTTGCACAGATACGCAGTATTTT,CASSRTIASCTDTQYF